Given below is one T cell receptor beta chain in context. The entry originates in a study of control samples from healthy donors and cancer patients. Clones were sequenced by immunoSEQ multiplex PCR, and TCRdb holds only the in-frame ones, with some missing. The sample consists of 90,000 to 150,000 clones, 88% of them appearing once. This TCR was sampled from a middle-aged man in good health. The sample taken for sequencing was blood.

The CDR3 spells CASSGRWGNTEAFF. In DNA, the CDR3 is TGTGCCTCGAGCGGGCGTTGGGGGAACACTGAAGCTTTCTTT. The V gene is TRBV2, the J gene TRBJ1-1, with D uncertain. Germline V gene sequence: CDR1 SNHLY, CDR2 FYNNEI. With 11 bases removed from V and 1 base from J, the gap between germline ends came to 17 bases. There are 14 residues in the CDR3.